Listed below are T cell receptor beta chains from one sample, sequenced in a study of blood T cell repertoires in COVID-19. Some clones are missing from TCRdb's copy, which holds only in-frame ones; the method was immunoSEQ multiplex PCR. The data hold under 500,000 clones, with around nine tenths observed a single time. Input material: peripheral blood. These receptors came from a woman aged 30 to 39 with acute or convalescent COVID-19. Both conserved end residues are part of each CDR3. The D gene is left open where the match is weak. The size entry is marked missing in some rows and otherwise reads once, few, many or a size class.

clone_size	cdr3_length	d_call	v_call	j_call	cdr3_nt	cdr3_aa
-	13	TRBD1	TRBV6-5	TRBJ1-2	TGTGCCAGCCTACAGGGGATGGGCTATGGCTACACCTTC	CASLQGMGYGYTF
-	16	-	TRBV27	TRBJ1-5	TGTGCCAGCAGTTTACATTCTGGCGGACAGAATCAGCCCCAGCATTTT	CASSLHSGGQNQPQHF
-	14	TRBD1	TRBV5-6	TRBJ1-2	TGTGCCAGCAGCTTGGGGGTTACAGGGGATGGCTACACCTTC	CASSLGVTGDGYTF
-	11	-	TRBV29-1	TRBJ2-7	TGCAGCGTTGATGATAGCAACGAGCAGTACTTC	CSVDDSNEQYF
-	13	-	TRBV11-2	TRBJ2-5	TGTGCCAGCAGCTTTGGCCGCCTAGAGACCCAGTACTTC	CASSFGRLETQYF
-	13	-	TRBV6-5	TRBJ1-3	TGTGCCAGCCTCAGGGAAACTGGAAACACCATATATTTT	CASLRETGNTIYF
-	12	TRBD1	TRBV9	TRBJ1-2	TGTGCCAGCAGCGTAGTAGGGGGCAGCTACACCTTC	CASSVVGGSYTF
once	15	-	TRBV24-1	TRBJ2-7	TGTGCCACCAGTGATTTGTGTCAGGGGAGATACGAGCAGTACTTC	CATSDLCQGRYEQYF
-	13	TRBD2	TRBV11-2	TRBJ2-7	TGTGCCAGCAGCTTAGGGACTAGCTGGCGGCAGTACTTC	CASSLGTSWRQYF
-	15	TRBD1	TRBV2	TRBJ2-1	TGTGCCAGCAGTCCGGGACAGGGGGCCGGCAATGAGCAGTTCTTC	CASSPGQGAGNEQFF
once	13	-	TRBV19	TRBJ1-1	TGTGCCAGTAGTATAGTGCGAGGGACTGAAGCTTTCTTT	CASSIVRGTEAFF
-	13	-	TRBV6-5	TRBJ1-5	TGTGCCAGCAGTCAGTCAGTCAATCAGCCCCAGCATTTT	CASSQSVNQPQHF
-	14	TRBD1	TRBV6-4	TRBJ1-6	TGTGCCAGCAGTGAGAGGCAGGGGGCCTCACCCCTCCACTTT	CASSERQGASPLHF
few	13	-	TRBV11-2	TRBJ2-7	TGTGCCAGCAGCTCAACAGGGTTAAGTGAGCAGTACTTC	CASSSTGLSEQYF
-	13	-	TRBV19	TRBJ1-2	TGTGCCAGTAGTTCAGTCTTTAACTATGGCTACACCTTC	CASSSVFNYGYTF
-	16	TRBD1	TRBV10-3	TRBJ1-2	TGTGCCATCAGTGAGCCTTCTCGACAGGGAATATATGGCTACACCTTC	CAISEPSRQGIYGYTF
-	16	TRBD1	TRBV9	TRBJ2-3	TGTGCCAGCGCGAGGGGTTGGGGACAGGGGACAGATACGCAGTATTTT	CASARGWGQGTDTQYF
-	24	-	TRBV29-1	TRBJ2-1	TGCAGCGTTGAGTTCGGTCAGGGGGAACCAATACGGGGGCTAGCCAAGATCTCCTACAATGAGCAGTTCTTC	CSVEFGQGEPIRGLAKISYNEQFF
-	13	-	TRBV10-3	TRBJ2-2	TGTGCCATCAGTGAGCCAAATACCGGGGAGCTGTTTTTT	CAISEPNTGELFF
-	14	-	TRBV7-9	TRBJ2-5	TGTGCCAGCAGCCCCGCAGGATTAACAGAGACCCAGTACTTC	CASSPAGLTETQYF
-	11	TRBD1	TRBV30	TRBJ1-2	TGTGCCTGGGACAGGGAGACTGGCTACACCTTC	CAWDRETGYTF
-	16	-	TRBV3-1/TRBV3-2	TRBJ2-1	TGTGCCAGCAGCCAAGATTTCAGCCGTCAGGCCAATGAGCAGTTCTTC	CASSQDFSRQANEQFF
-	18	TRBD2	TRBV7-8	TRBJ2-1	TGTGCCAGCAGCTTGCCATACGCCGGGACTAGCGGAGATAGTGAGCAGTTCTTC	CASSLPYAGTSGDSEQFF
-	13	TRBD1	TRBV30	TRBJ1-6	TGTGCCTGGAGCAAACAGGGGAATTCACCCCTCCACTTT	CAWSKQGNSPLHF
once	16	TRBD1	TRBV11-2	TRBJ2-1	TGTGCCAGCAGCCCCCCTGGGACAGGGGGGATTGATGAGCAGTTCTTC	CASSPPGTGGIDEQFF
-	15	-	TRBV7-8	TRBJ1-1	TGTGCCAGCAGCTCAAAAAGGAGCGGACCGACTGAAGCTTTCTTT	CASSSKRSGPTEAFF
-	16	-	TRBV4-1	TRBJ1-6	TGCGCCAGCAGCCAAGTTTGGTCACCAGGGGATTCACCCCTCCACTTT	CASSQVWSPGDSPLHF
-	13	-	TRBV3-1/TRBV3-2	TRBJ2-7	TGTGCCAGCAGCTCGGACAGATCCTACGAGCAGTACTTC	CASSSDRSYEQYF
-	13	-	TRBV5-5	TRBJ2-7	TGTGCCAGCAGCCCCCCAGGGAATGACGAGCAGTACTTC	CASSPPGNDEQYF
-	15	-	TRBV4-1	TRBJ2-7	TGCGCCAGCAGCCAAGATCTCAGGGAATACTACGAGCAGTACTTC	CASSQDLREYYEQYF
-	16	TRBD1	TRBV27	TRBJ1-1	TGTGCCAGCAGTTCCCACTGGACAGGGGGCAACACTGAAGCTTTCTTT	CASSSHWTGGNTEAFF
few	15	-	TRBV3-1/TRBV3-2	TRBJ2-2	TGTGCCAGCAGCCAAGAGGGGCCCGCCGCCGGGGAGCTGTTTTTT	CASSQEGPAAGELFF
-	11	-	TRBV5-1	TRBJ2-1	TGCGCCAGCAGCCTATACAATGAGCAGTTCTTC	CASSLYNEQFF
-	14	-	TRBV28	TRBJ2-7	TGTGCCAGCGGCGGGGAGGAAAAATACTACGAGCAGTACTTC	CASGGEEKYYEQYF
once	14	-	TRBV19	TRBJ1-6	TGTGCCAGTAGTAGGCTGGGCGAAGGATCACCCCTCCACTTT	CASSRLGEGSPLHF
-	15	-	TRBV29-1	TRBJ2-3	TGCAGCGTTGAGGATGGGGGACTCCTCACAGATACGCAGTATTTT	CSVEDGGLLTDTQYF
-	14	TRBD1	TRBV3-1/TRBV3-2	TRBJ1-2	TGTGCCAGCAGCACCCGGACAGGACGCTATGGCTACACCTTC	CASSTRTGRYGYTF
-	15	TRBD1	TRBV5-4	TRBJ2-2	TGTGCCAGCAGCACCGACAGGGGGCGCACCGGGGAGCTGTTTTTT	CASSTDRGRTGELFF
many	13	-	TRBV27	TRBJ2-7	TGTGCCAGCAGTTTATCGCCGACAGATGAGCAGTACTTC	CASSLSPTDEQYF
-	15	TRBD2	TRBV7-9	TRBJ2-3	TGTGCCAGCAGCTCTCGGACTAGCGATGCAGATACGCAGTATTTT	CASSSRTSDADTQYF
-	13	-	TRBV28	TRBJ1-2	TGTGCCAGCGGGGGACTGGCTAACTATGGCTACACCTTC	CASGGLANYGYTF
-	12	-	TRBV2	TRBJ1-1	TGTGCCAGCACCCCCGGGGGCGGGGGAGCTTTCTTT	CASTPGGGGAFF
-	15	TRBD2	TRBV7-8	TRBJ2-3	TGTGCCAGCAGCTTGGATGGGGGGGACCGAGGTACGCAGTATTTT	CASSLDGGDRGTQYF
-	10	-	TRBV28	TRBJ2-7	TGTGCCACGCGCTGGAGGGAGCAGTACTTC	CATRWREQYF
-	16	-	TRBV6-5	TRBJ2-2	TGTGCCAGCAGTTACACAAATATAAGGGGGTCCGGGGAGCTGTTTTTT	CASSYTNIRGSGELFF
-	13	-	TRBV3-1/TRBV3-2	TRBJ2-7	TGTGCCAGCAGCCAAGGCGGTACCTACGAGCAGTACTTC	CASSQGGTYEQYF
-	18	-	TRBV19	TRBJ2-4	TGTGCCAGTAGTATAGCGGGAAGAAAAACCTTAGCCAAAAACATTCAGTACTTC	CASSIAGRKTLAKNIQYF
-	15	-	TRBV11-2	TRBJ1-6	TGTGCCAGCAGCAGAACAGGGACCCTGGACTCACCCCTCCACTTT	CASSRTGTLDSPLHF
-	15	-	TRBV5-1	TRBJ2-1	TGCGCCAGCAGCCTCCGGACAGATCCAAACAATGAGCAGTTCTTC	CASSLRTDPNNEQFF
-	13	-	TRBV12-3/TRBV12-4	TRBJ1-2	TGTGCCAGCAGTTTAGCGGGGGCTCCAGGCTACACCTTC	CASSLAGAPGYTF
-	15	TRBD2	TRBV7-2	TRBJ2-1	TGTGCCAGCAGCCCCAGGACTAGCGGGTACAATGAGCAGTTCTTC	CASSPRTSGYNEQFF
-	14	-	TRBV7-9	TRBJ2-2	TGTGCCAGCAGCATAGGGGGAGCGACCGGGGAGCTGTTTTTT	CASSIGGATGELFF
-	16	-	TRBV24-1	TRBJ2-3	TGTGCCACCAGTGATTTGAGGGGGTCTAGCACAGATACGCAGTATTTT	CATSDLRGSSTDTQYF
few	14	TRBD1	TRBV2	TRBJ1-1	TGTGCCAGCAGCGCCACAGGGGTCTGGACTGAAGCTTTCTTT	CASSATGVWTEAFF